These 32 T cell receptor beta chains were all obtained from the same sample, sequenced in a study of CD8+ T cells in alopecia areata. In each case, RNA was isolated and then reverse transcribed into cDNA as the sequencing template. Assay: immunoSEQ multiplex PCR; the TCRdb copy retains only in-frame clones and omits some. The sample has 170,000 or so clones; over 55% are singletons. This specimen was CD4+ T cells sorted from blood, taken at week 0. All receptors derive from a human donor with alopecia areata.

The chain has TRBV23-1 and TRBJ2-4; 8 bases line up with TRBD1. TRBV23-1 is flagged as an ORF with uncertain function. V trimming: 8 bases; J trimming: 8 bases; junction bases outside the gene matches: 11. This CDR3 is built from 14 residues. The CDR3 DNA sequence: TGCGCCAGCGGCGAGACAGGGGATTGGGACATTCAGTACTTC. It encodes CASGETGDWDIQYF.

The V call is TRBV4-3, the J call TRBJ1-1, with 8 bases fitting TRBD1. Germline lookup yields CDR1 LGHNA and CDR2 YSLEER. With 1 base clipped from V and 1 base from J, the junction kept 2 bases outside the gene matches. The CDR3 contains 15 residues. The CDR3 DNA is TGCGCCAGCAGCCAAGGGACAGGGTGGAACACTGAAGCTTTCTTT. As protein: CASSQGTGWNTEAFF.

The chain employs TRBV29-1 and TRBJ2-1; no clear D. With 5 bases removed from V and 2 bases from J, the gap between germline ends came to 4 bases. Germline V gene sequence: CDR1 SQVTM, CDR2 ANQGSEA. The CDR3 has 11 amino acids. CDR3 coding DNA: TGCAGCGTTCTGGCCTACAATGAGCAGTTCTTC. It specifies CSVLAYNEQFF.

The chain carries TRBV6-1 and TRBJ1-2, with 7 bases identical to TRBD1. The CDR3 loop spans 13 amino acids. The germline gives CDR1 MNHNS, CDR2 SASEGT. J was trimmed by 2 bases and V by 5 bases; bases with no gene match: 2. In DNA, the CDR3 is TGTGCCAGCAGTTCACAGGGGAACTATGGCTACACCTTC. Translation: CASSSQGNYGYTF.

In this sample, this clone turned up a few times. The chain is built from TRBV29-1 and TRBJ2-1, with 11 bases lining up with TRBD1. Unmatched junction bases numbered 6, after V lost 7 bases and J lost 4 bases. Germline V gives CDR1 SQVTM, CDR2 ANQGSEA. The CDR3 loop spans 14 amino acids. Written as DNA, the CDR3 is TGCAGCGGCTTGGGACAGGGGGTTTACAATGAGCAGTTCTTC. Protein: CSGLGQGVYNEQFF.

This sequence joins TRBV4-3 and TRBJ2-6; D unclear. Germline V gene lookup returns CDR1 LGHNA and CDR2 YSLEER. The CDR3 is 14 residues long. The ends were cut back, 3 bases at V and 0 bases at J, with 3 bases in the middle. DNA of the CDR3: TGCGCCAGCAGCCAGAGCTCTGGGGCCAACGTCCTGACTTTC. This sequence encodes CASSQSSGANVLTF.

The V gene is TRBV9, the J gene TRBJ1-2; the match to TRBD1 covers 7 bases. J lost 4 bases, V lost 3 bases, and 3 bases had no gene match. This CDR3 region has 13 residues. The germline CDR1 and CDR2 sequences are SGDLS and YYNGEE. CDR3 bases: TGTGCCAGCAGCGCGACAGGGATCTATGGCTACACCTTC. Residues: CASSATGIYGYTF.

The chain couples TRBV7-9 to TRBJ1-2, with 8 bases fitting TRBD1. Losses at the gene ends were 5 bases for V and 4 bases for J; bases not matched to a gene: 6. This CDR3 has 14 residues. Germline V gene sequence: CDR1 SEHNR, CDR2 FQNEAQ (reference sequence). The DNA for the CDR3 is TGTGCCAGCAGCCCCAGGACAGGGAGCTATGGCTACACCTTC. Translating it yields CASSPRTGSYGYTF.

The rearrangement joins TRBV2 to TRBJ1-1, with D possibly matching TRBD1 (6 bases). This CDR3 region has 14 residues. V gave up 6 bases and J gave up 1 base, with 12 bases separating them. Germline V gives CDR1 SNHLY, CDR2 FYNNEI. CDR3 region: CASRVQGENTEAFF. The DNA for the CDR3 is TGTGCCAGCAGAGTACAGGGCGAGAACACTGAAGCTTTCTTT. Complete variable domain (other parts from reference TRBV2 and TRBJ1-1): EPEVTQTPSHQVTQMGQEVILRCVPISNHLYFYWYRQILGQKVEFLVSFYNNEISEKSEIFDDQFSVERPDGSNFTLKIRSTKLEDSAMYFCASRVQGENTEAFFGQGTRLTVV.

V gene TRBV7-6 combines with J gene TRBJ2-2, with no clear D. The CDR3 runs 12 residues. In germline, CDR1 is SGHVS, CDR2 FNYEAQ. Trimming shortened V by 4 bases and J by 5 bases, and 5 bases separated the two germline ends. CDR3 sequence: CASSSITGELFF. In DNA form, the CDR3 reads TGTGCCAGCAGCTCCATAACCGGGGAGCTGTTTTTT.

CDR3 loop: CASSDRSTYNEQFF. CDR3 in DNA: TGTGCCAGCAGCGACAGGTCAACCTACAATGAGCAGTTCTTC. The chain has TRBV2 and TRBJ2-1, with a tentative D call TRBD1 (6 bases). The V gene's germline CDR1 is SNHLY and CDR2 FYNNEI. The ends were cut back, 6 bases at V and 2 bases at J, with 11 bases in the middle. This CDR3 contains 14 residues. Using reference TRBV2 and TRBJ2-1 for the parts outside the CDR3, the full variable domain is EPEVTQTPSHQVTQMGQEVILRCVPISNHLYFYWYRQILGQKVEFLVSFYNNEISEKSEIFDDQFSVERPDGSNFTLKIRSTKLEDSAMYFCASSDRSTYNEQFFGPGTRLTVL.

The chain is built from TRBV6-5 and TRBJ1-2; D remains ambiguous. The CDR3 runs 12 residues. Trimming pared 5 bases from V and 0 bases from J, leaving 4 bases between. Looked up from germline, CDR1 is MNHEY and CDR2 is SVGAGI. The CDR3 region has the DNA TGTGCCAGCAGTCAGTCTAACTATGGCTACACCTTC. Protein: CASSQSNYGYTF.

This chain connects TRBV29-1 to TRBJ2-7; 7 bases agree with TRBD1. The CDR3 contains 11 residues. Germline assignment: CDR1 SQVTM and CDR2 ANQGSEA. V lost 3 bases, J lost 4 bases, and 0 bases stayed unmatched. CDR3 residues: CSVDRGYEQYF. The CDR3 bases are TGCAGCGTTGACAGGGGGTACGAGCAGTACTTC.

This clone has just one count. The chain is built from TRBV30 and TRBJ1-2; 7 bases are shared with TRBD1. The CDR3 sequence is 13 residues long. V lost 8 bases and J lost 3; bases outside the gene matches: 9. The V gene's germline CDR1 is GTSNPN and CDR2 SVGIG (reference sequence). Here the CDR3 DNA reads TGTGCCGGACAGAGGGGGCCCGACTATGGCTACACCTTC. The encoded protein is CAGQRGPDYGYTF.

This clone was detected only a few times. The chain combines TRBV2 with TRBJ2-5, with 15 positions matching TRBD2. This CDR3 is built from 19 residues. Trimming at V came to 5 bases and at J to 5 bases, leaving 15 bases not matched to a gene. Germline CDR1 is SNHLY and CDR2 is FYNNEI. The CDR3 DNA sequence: TGTGCCAGCAGTATGACCGGGACTAGCGGGGGGTCCGCAAGGGAGACCCAGTACTTC. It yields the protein CASSMTGTSGGSARETQYF.

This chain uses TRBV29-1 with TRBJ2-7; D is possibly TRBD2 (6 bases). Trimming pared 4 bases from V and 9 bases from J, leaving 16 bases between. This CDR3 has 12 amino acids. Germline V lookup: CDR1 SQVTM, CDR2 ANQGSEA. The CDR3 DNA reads TGCAGCGTTGCCCAGGTATTGGGGGGGCAGTACTTC. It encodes CSVAQVLGGQYF.

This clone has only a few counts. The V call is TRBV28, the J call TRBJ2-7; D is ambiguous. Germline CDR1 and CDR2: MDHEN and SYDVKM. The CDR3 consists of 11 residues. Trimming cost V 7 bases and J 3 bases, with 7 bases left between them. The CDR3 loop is CASNVGYEQYF. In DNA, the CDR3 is TGTGCCAGCAATGTCGGCTACGAGCAGTACTTC.

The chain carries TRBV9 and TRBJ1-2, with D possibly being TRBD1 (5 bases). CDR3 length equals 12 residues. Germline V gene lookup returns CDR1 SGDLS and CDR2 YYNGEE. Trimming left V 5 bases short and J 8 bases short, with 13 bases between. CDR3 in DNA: TGTGCCAGCAGACAGACCGGGGGAGGCTACACCTTC. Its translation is CASRQTGGGYTF.

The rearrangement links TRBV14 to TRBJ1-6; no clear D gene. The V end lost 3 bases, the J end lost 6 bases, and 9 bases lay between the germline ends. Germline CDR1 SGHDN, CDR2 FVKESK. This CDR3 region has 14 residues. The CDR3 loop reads CASSHSGFNSPLHF. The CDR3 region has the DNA TGTGCCAGCAGCCATAGCGGCTTTAATTCACCCCTCCACTTT.

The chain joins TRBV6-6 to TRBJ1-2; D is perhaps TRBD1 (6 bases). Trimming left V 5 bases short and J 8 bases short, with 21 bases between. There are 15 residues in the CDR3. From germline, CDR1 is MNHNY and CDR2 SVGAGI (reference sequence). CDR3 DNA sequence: TGTGCCAGCAGTGGCCAGACGGCAGGGGCGAGGGGCTACACCTTC. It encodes CASSGQTAGARGYTF.

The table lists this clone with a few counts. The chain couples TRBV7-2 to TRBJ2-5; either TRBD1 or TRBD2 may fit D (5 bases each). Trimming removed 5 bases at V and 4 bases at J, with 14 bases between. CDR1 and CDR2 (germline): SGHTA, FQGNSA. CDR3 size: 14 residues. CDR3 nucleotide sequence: TGTGCCAGCAGCCCGACAGCTAGCAGAGAGACCCAGTACTTC. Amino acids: CASSPTASRETQYF.

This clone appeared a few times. CDR3 loop: CASSLLAGGTGELFF. The CDR3 bases are TGTGCCAGCAGTTTACTAGCGGGGGGCACCGGGGAGCTGTTTTTT. The chain carries TRBV28 and TRBJ2-2; 11 positions match TRBD2. Germline trimming cut 2 bases from V and 4 bases from J; bases unmatched to any gene: 0. This CDR3 spans 15 amino acids. Germline CDR1 MDHEN, CDR2 SYDVKM. Supplemented by reference TRBV28 and TRBJ2-2, the full variable domain reads DVKVTQSSRYLVKRTGEKVFLECVQDMDHENMFWYRQDPGLGLRLIYFSYDVKMKEKGDIPEGYSVSREKKERFSLILESASTNQTSMYLCASSLLAGGTGELFFGEGSRLTVL.

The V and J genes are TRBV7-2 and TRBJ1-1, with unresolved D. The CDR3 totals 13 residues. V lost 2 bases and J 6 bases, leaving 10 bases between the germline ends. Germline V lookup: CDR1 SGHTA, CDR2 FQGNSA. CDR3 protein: CASSLTGPPEAFF. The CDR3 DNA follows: TGTGCCAGCAGCTTAACTGGGCCTCCTGAAGCTTTCTTT.

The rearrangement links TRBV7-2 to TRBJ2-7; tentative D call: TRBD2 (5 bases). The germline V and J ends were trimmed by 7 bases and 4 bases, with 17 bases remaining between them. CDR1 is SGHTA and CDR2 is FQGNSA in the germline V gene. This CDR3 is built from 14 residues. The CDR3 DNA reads TGTGCCAGCACCCGCGGCAGCACTAGATACGAGCAGTACTTC. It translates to CASTRGSTRYEQYF.

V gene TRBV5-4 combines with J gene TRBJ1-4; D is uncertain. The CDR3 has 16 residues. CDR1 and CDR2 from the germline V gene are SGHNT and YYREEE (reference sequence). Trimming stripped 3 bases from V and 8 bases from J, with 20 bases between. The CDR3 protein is CASSSGPLGFGEKLFF. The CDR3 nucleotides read TGTGCCAGCAGCTCCGGGCCTCTGGGTTTTGGCGAAAAACTGTTTTTT.

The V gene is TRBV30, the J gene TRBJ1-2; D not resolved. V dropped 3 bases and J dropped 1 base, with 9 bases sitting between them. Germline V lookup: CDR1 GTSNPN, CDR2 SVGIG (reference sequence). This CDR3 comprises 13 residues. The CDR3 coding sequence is TGTGCCTGGAGGGACGACAATAACTATGGCTACACCTTC. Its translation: CAWRDDNNYGYTF.

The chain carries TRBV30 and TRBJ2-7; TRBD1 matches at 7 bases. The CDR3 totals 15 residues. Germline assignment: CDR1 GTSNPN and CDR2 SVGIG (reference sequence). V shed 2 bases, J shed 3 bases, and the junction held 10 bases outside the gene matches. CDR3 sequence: CAWSPGQAGGYEQYF. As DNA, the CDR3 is TGTGCCTGGAGTCCAGGACAGGCGGGCGGCTACGAGCAGTACTTC.

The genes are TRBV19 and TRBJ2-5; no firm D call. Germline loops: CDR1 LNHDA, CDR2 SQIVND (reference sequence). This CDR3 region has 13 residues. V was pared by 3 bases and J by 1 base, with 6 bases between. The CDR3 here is CASSMGFQETQYF. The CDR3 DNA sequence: TGTGCCAGTAGTATGGGCTTCCAAGAGACCCAGTACTTC.

DNA for the CDR3: TGTGCCAGCAGGACAACCGGGGCCAACGTCCTGACTTTC. Protein sequence: CASRTTGANVLTF. The rearrangement uses TRBV14 and TRBJ2-6; unclear D gene. The CDR3 loop spans 13 amino acids. CDR1 SGHDN and CDR2 FVKESK come from the germline V gene. Between the trimmed V and J ends, which lost 6 bases and 4 bases, there was a span of 7 bases.

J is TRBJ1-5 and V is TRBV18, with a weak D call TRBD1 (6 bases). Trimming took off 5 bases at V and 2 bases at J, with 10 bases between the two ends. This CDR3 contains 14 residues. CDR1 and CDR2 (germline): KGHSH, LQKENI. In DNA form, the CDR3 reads TGTGCCAGCTCAACAGGGTCCGGCAATCAGCCCCAGCATTTT. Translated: CASSTGSGNQPQHF.

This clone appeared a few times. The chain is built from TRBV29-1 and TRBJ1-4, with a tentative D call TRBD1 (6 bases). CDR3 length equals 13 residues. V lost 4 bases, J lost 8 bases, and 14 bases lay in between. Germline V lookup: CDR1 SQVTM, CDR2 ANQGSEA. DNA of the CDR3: TGCAGCGTTGCGGACAGATATAGGGAAAAACTGTTTTTT. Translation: CSVADRYREKLFF.

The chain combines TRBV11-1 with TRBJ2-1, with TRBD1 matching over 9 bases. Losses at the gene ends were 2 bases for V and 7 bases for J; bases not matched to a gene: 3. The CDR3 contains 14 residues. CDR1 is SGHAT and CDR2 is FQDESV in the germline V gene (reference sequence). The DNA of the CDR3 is TGTGCCAGCAGCTTATTACAGGGGGCGAATGAGCAGTTCTTC. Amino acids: CASSLLQGANEQFF.